The clone carrying this T cell receptor beta chain appeared a single time. The data stem from a study of control samples from healthy donors and cancer patients. V lost 6 bases and J 1 base, leaving 6 bases between the germline ends. Germline lookup yields CDR1 MNHNY and CDR2 SVGAGI (reference sequence). The CDR3 runs to 12 residues. Sequenced by immunoSEQ multiplex PCR; TCRdb stores in-frame clones only, minus some. The sample lists around 52,000 clones, 75% to 95% seen once, with around 1% in the top ten. The source material was PBMCs. The chain uses TRBV6-6 and TRBJ1-1; D gene uncertain. This clonotype was sampled from a man younger than 40 with colorectal cancer. CDR3 in DNA: TGTGCCAGCAGCCGGAGGAACACTGAAGCTTTCTTT. This codes for CASSRRNTEAFF.